This TCR beta chain was obtained from a study of blood T cells in healthy people across ages. The CDR3 is 14 amino acids. The germline V gene has CDR1 SNHLY and CDR2 FYNNEI. J was trimmed by 10 bases and V by 11 bases; bases with no gene match: 11. A second PCR of 7 to 11 cycles used a sample-barcoded 5' primer and a J-beta primer mix. TCRdb ran MiXCR on the 5' RACE reads and lists one entry per CDR3 protein. The table records about 900,000 distinct CDR3 sequences, 55% to 65% of them present only once. About this clonotype itself: Its antigen is undetermined.

Study results and caveats: As age increased, TCR beta diversity per million T cells fell in a roughly linear fashion.

Sequenced: blood. The receptor's source is a young man in good health. V usage is TRBV2 and J usage is TRBJ1-4; 12 nucleotides align to TRBD1. CDR3 protein: CADYVGTGGGKLFF. The CDR3 DNA reads as TGTGCCGATTACGTCGGGACAGGGGGCGGAAAACTGTTTTTT.